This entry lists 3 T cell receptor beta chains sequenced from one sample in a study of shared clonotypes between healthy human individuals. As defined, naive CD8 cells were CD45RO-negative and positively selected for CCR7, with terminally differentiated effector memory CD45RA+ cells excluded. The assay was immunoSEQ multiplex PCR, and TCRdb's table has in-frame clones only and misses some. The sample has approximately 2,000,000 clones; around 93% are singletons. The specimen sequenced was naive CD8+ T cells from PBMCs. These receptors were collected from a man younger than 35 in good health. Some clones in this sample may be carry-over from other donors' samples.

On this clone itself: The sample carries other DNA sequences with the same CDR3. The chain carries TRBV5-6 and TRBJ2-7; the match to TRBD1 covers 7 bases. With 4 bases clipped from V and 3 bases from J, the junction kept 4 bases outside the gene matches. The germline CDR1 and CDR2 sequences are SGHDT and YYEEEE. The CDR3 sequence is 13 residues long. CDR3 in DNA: TGTGCCAGCAGCCTACAGGGGAACTACGAGCAGTACTTC. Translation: CASSLQGNYEQYF. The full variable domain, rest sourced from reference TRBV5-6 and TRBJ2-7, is DAGVTQSPTHLIKTRGQQVTLRCSPKSGHDTVSWYQQALGQGPQFIFQYYEEEERQRGNFPDRFSGHQFPNYSSELNVNALLLGDSALYLCASSLQGNYEQYFGPGTRLTVT.

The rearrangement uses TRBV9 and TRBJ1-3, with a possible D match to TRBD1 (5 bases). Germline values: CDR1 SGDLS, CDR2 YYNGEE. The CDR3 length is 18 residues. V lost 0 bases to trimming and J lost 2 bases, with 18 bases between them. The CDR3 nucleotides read TGTGCCAGCAGCGTAGGGTGGGACTCCCGAACGACTGGAAACACCATATATTTT. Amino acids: CASSVGWDSRTTGNTIYF.

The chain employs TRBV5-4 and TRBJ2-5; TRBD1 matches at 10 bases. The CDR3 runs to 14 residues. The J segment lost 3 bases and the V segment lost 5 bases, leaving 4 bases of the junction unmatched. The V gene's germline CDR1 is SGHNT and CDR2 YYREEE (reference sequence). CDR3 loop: CASRSGTGEETQYF. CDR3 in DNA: TGTGCCAGCAGGTCCGGGACAGGGGAAGAGACCCAGTACTTC.